Described below is a single T cell receptor (beta chain) sequence and its context. Its antigen is currently unknown. What was sequenced were expressed TCRB transcripts, since all of the isolated RNA had been reverse transcribed. The protocol was immunoSEQ multiplex PCR, while the TCRdb copy is restricted to in-frame clones and leaves out a portion. The sample consists of fewer than 300,000 clones, roughly 20% of them appearing once. This specimen comes from a study of beta chain features in type 1 diabetes. About the research overall: Researchers looked at about 110 million sorted cells across all samples. Findings of the study overall: TCRB CDR3s from Type 1 diabetes patients were moderately but significantly shorter in all four CD4+ subsets.

Germline values: CDR1 SNHLY, CDR2 FYNNEI. V was cut by 6 bases and J by 3 bases, with 9 bases left in between. The CDR3 spans 12 residues. Input material: naive CD4+ T cells from blood. The receptor was isolated from a woman aged 40-49 years with type 1 diabetes. This chain links TRBV2 with TRBJ2-7, with D tentatively TRBD2 (7 bases). CDR3 region: CASRGGGYEQYF. The CDR3 nucleotides are TGTGCCAGCAGGGGAGGGGGCTACGAGCAGTACTTC.